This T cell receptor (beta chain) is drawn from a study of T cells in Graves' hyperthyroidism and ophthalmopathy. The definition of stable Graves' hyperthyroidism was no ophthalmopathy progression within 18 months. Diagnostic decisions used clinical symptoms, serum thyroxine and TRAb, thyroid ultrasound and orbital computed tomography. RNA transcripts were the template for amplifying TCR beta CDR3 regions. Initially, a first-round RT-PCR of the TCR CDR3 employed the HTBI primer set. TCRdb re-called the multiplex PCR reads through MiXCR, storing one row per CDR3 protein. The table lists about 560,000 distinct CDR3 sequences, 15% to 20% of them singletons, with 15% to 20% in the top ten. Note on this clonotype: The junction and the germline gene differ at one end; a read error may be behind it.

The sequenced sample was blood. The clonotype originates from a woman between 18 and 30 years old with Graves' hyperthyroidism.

Here the CDR3 DNA reads TGTGCCTGCAGTTTATTTTGGACTAGCGGGGCTCAAGAGACCCAGTACTTC. Its protein is CACSLFWTSGAQETQYF. The rearrangement links TRBV27 to TRBJ2-5, with 12 bases fitting TRBD2. Germline V gene lookup returns CDR1 MNHEY and CDR2 SMNVEV (reference sequence). This CDR3 is 17 amino acids long.